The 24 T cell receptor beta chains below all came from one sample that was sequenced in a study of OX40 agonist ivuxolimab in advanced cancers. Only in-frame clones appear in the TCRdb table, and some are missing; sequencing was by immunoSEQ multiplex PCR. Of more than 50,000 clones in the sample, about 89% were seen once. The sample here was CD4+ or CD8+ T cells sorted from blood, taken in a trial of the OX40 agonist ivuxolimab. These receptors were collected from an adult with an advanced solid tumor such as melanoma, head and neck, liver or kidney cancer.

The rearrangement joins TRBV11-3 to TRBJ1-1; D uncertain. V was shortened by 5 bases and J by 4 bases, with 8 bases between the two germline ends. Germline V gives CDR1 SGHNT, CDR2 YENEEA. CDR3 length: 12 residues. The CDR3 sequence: CASSQDGTEAFF. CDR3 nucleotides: TGTGCCAGCAGCCAAGATGGCACTGAAGCTTTCTTT.

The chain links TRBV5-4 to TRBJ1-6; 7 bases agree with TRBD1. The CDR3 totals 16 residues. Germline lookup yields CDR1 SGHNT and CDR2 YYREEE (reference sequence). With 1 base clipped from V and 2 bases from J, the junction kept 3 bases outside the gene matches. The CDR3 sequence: CASSLIGTAYNSPLHF. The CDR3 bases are TGTGCCAGCAGCTTGATTGGGACAGCCTATAATTCACCCCTCCACTTT.

As DNA, the CDR3 is TGTGCCAGCAGCTCGTACGTTAGACAGACTAGCACAGATACGCAGTATTTT. Its protein product is CASSSYVRQTSTDTQYF. The chain has TRBV9 and TRBJ2-3; possibly TRBD1 for D (5 bases). The CDR3 is made up of 17 amino acids. V was cut by 4 bases and J by 0 bases, with 18 bases left in between. Germline V lookup: CDR1 SGDLS, CDR2 YYNGEE.

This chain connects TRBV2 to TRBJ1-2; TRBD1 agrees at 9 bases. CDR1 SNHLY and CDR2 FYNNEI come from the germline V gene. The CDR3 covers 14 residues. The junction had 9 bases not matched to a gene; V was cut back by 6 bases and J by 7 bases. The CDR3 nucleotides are TGTGCCAGCAGGGGGGACAGGGAGGTTAGTGGCTACACCTTC. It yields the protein CASRGDREVSGYTF.

The DNA for the CDR3 is TGTGCCAGCACCGCGGGAGACGGCACCGGGGAGCTGTTTTTT. Translated: CASTAGDGTGELFF. The chain employs TRBV27 and TRBJ2-2, with 7 positions matching TRBD2. Germline V gene lookup returns CDR1 MNHEY and CDR2 SMNVEV (reference sequence). CDR3 size: 14 residues. The junction had 6 bases not matched to a gene; V was cut back by 7 bases and J by 4 bases.

CDR3 coding DNA: TGTGCCAGTACCAAAATCTCGGGGGATCATTACGAGCAGTACTTC. It yields the protein CASTKISGDHYEQYF. The chain combines TRBV19 with TRBJ2-5; TRBD2 is a possible D gene (6 bases). The assigned J gene may be wrong: the sequence end matches TRBJ2-7 better. The CDR3 is made up of 15 amino acids. Looked up from germline, CDR1 is LNHDA and CDR2 is SQIVND (reference sequence).

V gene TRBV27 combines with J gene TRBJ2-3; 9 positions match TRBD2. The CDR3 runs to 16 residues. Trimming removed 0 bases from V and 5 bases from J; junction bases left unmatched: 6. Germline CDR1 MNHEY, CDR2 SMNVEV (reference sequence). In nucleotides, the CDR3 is TGTGCCAGCAGTTTATCTCGGGGACTAGCCGGAGATACGCAGTATTTT. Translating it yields CASSLSRGLAGDTQYF.

The CDR3 region is CASSLAWGSDPAGYTF. The CDR3, as DNA: TGTGCCAGCAGCTTAGCATGGGGGTCAGACCCAGCCGGCTACACCTTC. This rearrangement joins TRBV11-2 to TRBJ1-2; TRBD1 is a possible D gene (5 bases). Germline CDR1 is SGHAT and CDR2 is FQNNGV. Between the trimmed V and J ends, which lost 1 base and 8 bases, there was a span of 20 bases. The CDR3 runs to 16 residues.

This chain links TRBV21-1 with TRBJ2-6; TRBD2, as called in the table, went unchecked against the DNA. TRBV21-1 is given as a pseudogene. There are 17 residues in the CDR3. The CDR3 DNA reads TGTGCCATCCAACGGACTAGCGGGGTTCTCGGGGCCAACGTCCTGACTTTC. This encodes CAIQRTSGVLGANVLTF.

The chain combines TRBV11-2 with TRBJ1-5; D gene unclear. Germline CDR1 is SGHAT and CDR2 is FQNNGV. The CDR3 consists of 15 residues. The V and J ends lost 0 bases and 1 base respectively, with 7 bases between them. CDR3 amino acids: CASSLEPGSNQPQHF. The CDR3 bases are TGTGCCAGCAGCTTAGAACCCGGAAGCAATCAGCCCCAGCATTTT.

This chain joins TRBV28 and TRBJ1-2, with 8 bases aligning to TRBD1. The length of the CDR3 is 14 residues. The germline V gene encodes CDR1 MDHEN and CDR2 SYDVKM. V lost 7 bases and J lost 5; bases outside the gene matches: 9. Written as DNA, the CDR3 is TGTGCCAGCACCCCAGGGGGCAGCGGGTATGGCTACACCTTC. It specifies CASTPGGSGYGYTF.

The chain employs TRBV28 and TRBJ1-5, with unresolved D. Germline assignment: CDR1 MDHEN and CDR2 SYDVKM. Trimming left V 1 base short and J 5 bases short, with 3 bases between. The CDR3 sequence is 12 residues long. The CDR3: CASSLYDQPQHF. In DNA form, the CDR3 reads TGTGCCAGCAGTTTATATGATCAGCCCCAGCATTTT. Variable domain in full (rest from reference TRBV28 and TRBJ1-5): DVKVTQSSRYLVKRTGEKVFLECVQDMDHENMFWYRQDPGLGLRLIYFSYDVKMKEKGDIPEGYSVSREKKERFSLILESASTNQTSMYLCASSLYDQPQHFGDGTRLSIL.

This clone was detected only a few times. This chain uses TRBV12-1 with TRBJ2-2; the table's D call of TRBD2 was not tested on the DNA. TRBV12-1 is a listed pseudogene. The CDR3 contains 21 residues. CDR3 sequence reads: CASSCGTSGGVITWNPGELFF. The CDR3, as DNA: TGTGCCAGCAGCTGCGGGACTAGCGGGGGGGTCATAACTTGGAACCCCGGGGAGCTGTTTTTT.

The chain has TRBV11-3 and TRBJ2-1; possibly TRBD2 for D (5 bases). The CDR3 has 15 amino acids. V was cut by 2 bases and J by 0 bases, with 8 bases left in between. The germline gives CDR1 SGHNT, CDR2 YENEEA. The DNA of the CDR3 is TGTGCCAGCAGCTTACAAGCGGACTCCTACAATGAGCAGTTCTTC. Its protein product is CASSLQADSYNEQFF.

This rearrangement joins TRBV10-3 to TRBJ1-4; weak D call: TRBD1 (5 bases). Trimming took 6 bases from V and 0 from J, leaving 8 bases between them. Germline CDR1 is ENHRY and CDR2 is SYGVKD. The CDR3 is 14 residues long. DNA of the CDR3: TGTGCCATCAGAGGGGCGGCAACTAATGAAAAACTGTTTTTT. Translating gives CAIRGAATNEKLFF.

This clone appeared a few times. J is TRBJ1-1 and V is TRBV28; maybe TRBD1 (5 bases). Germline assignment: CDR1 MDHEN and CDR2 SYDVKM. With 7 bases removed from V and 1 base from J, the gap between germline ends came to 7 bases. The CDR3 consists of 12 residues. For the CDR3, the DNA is TGTGCCAGCAAGGGGACGAACACTGAAGCTTTCTTT. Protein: CASKGTNTEAFF.

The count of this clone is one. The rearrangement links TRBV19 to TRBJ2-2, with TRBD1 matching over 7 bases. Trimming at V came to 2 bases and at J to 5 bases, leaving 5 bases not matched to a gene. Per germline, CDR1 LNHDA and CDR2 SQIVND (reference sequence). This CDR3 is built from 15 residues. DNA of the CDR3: TGTGCCAGTAGTATACTTGACAGGGTGACCGGGGAGCTGTTTTTT. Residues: CASSILDRVTGELFF. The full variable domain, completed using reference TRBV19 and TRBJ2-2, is DGGITQSPKYLFRKEGQNVTLSCEQNLNHDAMYWYRQDPGQGLRLIYYSQIVNDFQKGDIAEGYSVSREKKESFPLTVTSAQKNPTAFYLCASSILDRVTGELFFGEGSRLTVL.

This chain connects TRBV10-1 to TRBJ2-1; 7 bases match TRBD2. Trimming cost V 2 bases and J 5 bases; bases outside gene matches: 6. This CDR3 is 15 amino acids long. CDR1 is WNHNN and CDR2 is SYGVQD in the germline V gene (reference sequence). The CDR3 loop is CASSEMWGGNNEQFF. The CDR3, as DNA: TGCGCCAGCAGTGAGATGTGGGGGGGAAACAATGAGCAGTTCTTC.

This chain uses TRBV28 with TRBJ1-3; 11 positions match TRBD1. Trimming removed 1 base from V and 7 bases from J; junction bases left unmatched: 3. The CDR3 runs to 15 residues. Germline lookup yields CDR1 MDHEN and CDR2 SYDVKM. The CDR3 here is CASSLSGQGANTIYF. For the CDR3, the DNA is TGTGCCAGCAGTTTATCCGGACAGGGGGCGAACACCATATATTTT.

CDR3 coding DNA: TGCGCCAGCAGCTTGGAGGTAGTGGGGGCGCGGGACACTGAAGCTTTCTTT. This encodes CASSLEVVGARDTEAFF. V and J are TRBV5-1 and TRBJ1-1, with a possible D match to TRBD1 (6 bases). The length of the CDR3 is 17 residues. Between the trimmed V and J ends, which lost 0 bases and 3 bases, there was a span of 18 bases. CDR1 and CDR2 from the germline V gene are SGHRS and YFSETQ.

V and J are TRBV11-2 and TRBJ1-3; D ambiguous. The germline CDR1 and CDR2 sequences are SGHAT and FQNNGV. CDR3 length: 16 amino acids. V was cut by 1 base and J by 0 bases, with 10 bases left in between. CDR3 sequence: CASSLAGQNSGNTIYF. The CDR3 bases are TGTGCCAGCAGCTTAGCGGGTCAAAACTCTGGAAACACCATATATTTT.

CDR3 sequence (DNA): TGTGCCAGCTCAGCAAACTCCGGGACAAAGCAGTACTTC. As protein: CASSANSGTKQYF. The chain has TRBV18 and TRBJ2-7, with D tentatively TRBD1 (6 bases). Per germline, CDR1 KGHSH and CDR2 LQKENI. This CDR3 comprises 13 residues. V was shortened by 5 bases and J by 8 bases, with 16 bases between the two germline ends.

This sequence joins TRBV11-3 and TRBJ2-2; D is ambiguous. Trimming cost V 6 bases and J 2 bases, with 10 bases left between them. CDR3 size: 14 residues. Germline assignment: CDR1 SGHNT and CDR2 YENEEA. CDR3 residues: CASRRNINTGELFF. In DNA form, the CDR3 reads TGTGCCAGCAGACGAAATATAAACACCGGGGAGCTGTTTTTT.

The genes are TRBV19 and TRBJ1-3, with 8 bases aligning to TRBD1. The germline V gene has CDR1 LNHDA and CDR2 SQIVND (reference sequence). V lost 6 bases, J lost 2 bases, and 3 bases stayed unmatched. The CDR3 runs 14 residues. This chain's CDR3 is CASRGQGTGNTIYF. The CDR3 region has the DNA TGTGCCAGTAGAGGACAGGGAACTGGAAACACCATATATTTT.